Below, 6 T cell receptor beta chains from the same sample are listed, as sequenced in a study of cytomegalovirus exposure and HLA in healthy donors. It was with 60 Vbeta and 13 Jbeta primers that the PCR ran. Assay: immunoSEQ multiplex PCR; the TCRdb copy retains only in-frame clones and omits some. This sample has approximately 93,000 clones, with approximately 81% found just once. Sequenced material: PBMCs. The receptor set was obtained from a male donor in good health and CMV-seropositive.

The J gene is TRBJ1-5, the V gene TRBV5-1, with 7 bases lining up with TRBD1. V lost 4 bases to trimming and J lost 1 base; unmatched junction nucleotides: 5. Germline CDR1 and CDR2: SGHRS and YFSETQ. The CDR3 sequence is 15 residues long. CDR3 protein: CASSEGAGSNQPQHF. CDR3 sequence (DNA): TGCGCCAGCAGCGAGGGGGCGGGGAGCAATCAGCCCCAGCATTTT.

A few counts support this clone. The rearrangement uses TRBV7-2 and TRBJ1-1; the D is unclear. The CDR3 consists of 14 residues. The germline V and J ends were trimmed by 1 base and 1 base, with 7 bases remaining between them. The germline V gene encodes CDR1 SGHTA and CDR2 FQGNSA. The CDR3 DNA reads as TGTGCCAGCAGCTTAGGGGCAGGGAACACTGAAGCTTTCTTT. Translating it yields CASSLGAGNTEAFF.

This clone was counted only a few times. V and J are TRBV4-3 and TRBJ1-1, with D maybe TRBD1 (5 bases). The V gene lost 1 base and the J gene lost 0 bases, with 9 bases spanning the gap. Germline loops: CDR1 LGHNA, CDR2 YSLEER. The CDR3 loop spans 15 amino acids. DNA for the CDR3: TGCGCCAGCAGCCAAGGACAGCTTATGAACACTGAAGCTTTCTTT. Translated: CASSQGQLMNTEAFF.

This sequence joins TRBV25-1 and TRBJ2-5; 9 nucleotides align to TRBD1. The germline V gene has CDR1 MGHDK and CDR2 SYGVNS. Trimming removed 5 bases from V and 9 bases from J; junction bases left unmatched: 7. This CDR3 region has 13 residues. CDR3: CASSWRTGEAQYF. The DNA of the CDR3 is TGTGCCAGCAGTTGGAGGACAGGGGAGGCCCAGTACTTC.

The genes are TRBV6-1 and TRBJ1-3; unclear D gene. This CDR3 has 14 amino acids. Trimming took 5 bases from V and 0 from J, leaving 8 bases between them. The germline gives CDR1 MNHNS, CDR2 SASEGT. The CDR3: CASSPRVSGNTIYF. The CDR3 bases are TGTGCCAGCAGTCCTCGGGTCTCTGGAAACACCATATATTTT.

This clone was counted a few times. The J gene is TRBJ1-1, the V gene TRBV9; D ambiguous. This CDR3 comprises 15 residues. Trimming pared 0 bases from V and 1 base from J, leaving 10 bases between. CDR1 is SGDLS and CDR2 is YYNGEE in the germline V gene. DNA of the CDR3: TGTGCCAGCAGCGTAGTTCCCGCAGGGAACACTGAAGCTTTCTTT. Protein product: CASSVVPAGNTEAFF.